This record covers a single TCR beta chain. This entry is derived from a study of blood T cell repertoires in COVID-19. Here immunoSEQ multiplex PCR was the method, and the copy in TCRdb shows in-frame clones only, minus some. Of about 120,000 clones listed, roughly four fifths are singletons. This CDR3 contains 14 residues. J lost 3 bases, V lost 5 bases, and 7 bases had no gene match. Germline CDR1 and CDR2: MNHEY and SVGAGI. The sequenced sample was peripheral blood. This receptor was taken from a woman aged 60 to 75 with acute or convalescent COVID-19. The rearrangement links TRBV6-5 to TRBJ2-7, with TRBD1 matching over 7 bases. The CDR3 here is CASSPPGQRYEQYF. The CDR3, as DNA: TGTGCCAGCAGTCCCCCGGGACAGCGCTACGAGCAGTACTTC.